This T cell receptor beta chain was captured in a study of blood T cell repertoires in COVID-19. The CDR3 is 14 residues long. Germline CDR1 reads MNHEY; CDR2 reads SVGAGI. The V end lost 2 bases, the J end lost 0 bases, and 4 bases lay between the germline ends. The method was immunoSEQ multiplex PCR; TCRdb's version includes in-frame clones alone and lacks a portion of them. The sample includes 200,000 to 300,000 clones, nearly 95% seen only once; the top ten take roughly 0.89%. Sequenced material: peripheral blood. This chain links TRBV6-5 with TRBJ1-4, with D uncertain. The TCR was taken from a man aged 25 to 40 with COVID-19, enrolled during active disease. The CDR3 nucleotides read TGTGCCAGCAGTTACACAGCAACTAATGAAAAACTGTTTTTT. This codes for CASSYTATNEKLFF.